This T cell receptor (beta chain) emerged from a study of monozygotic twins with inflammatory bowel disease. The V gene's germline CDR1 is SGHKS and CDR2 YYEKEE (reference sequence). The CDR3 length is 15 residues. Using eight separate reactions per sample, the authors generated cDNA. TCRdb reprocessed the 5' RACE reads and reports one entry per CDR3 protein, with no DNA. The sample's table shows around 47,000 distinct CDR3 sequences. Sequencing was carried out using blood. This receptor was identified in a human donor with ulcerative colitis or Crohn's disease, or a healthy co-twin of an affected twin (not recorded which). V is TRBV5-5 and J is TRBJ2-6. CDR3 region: CASSLGTSGANVLTF.